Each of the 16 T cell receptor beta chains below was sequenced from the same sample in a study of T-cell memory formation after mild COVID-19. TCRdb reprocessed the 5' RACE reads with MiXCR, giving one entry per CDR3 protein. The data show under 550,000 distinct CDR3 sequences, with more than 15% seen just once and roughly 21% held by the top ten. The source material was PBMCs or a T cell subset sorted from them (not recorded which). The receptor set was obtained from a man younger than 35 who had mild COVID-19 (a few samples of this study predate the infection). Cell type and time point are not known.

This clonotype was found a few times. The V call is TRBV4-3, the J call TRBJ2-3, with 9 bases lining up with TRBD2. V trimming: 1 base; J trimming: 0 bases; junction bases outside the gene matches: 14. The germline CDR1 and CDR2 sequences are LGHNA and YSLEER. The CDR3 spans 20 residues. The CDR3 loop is CASSQGFQRGVLASTDTQYF. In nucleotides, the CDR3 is TGCGCCAGCAGCCAAGGGTTCCAGCGGGGGGTCCTTGCTAGCACAGATACGCAGTATTTT.

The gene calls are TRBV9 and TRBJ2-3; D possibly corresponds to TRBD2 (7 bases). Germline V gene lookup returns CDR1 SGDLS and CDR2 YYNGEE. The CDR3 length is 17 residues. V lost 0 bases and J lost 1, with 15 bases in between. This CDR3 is CASSVGKAGAGTDTQYF. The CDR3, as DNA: TGTGCCAGCAGCGTAGGGAAGGCGGGGGCAGGCACAGATACGCAGTATTTT.

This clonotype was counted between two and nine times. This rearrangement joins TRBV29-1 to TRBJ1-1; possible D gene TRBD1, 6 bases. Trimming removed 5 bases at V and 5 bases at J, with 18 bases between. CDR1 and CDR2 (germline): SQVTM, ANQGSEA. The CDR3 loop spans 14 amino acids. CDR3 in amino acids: CSVPIYWGRTEAFF. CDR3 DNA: TGCAGCGTTCCCATATACTGGGGGCGGACTGAAGCTTTCTTT.

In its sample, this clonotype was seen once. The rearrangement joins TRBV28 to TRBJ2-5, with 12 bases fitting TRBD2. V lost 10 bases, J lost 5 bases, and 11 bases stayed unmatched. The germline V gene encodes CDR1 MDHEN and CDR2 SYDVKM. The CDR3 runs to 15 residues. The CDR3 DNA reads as TGTGCCATCAGCCTGACTAGCGGGGGATCTGAGACCCAGTACTTC. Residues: CAISLTSGGSETQYF.

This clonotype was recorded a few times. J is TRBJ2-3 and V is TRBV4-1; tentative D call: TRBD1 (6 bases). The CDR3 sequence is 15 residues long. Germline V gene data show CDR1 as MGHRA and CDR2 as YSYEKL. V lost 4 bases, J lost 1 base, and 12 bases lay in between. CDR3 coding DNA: TGCGCCAGCAGCCGAGAAGGGGGTCGCACAGATACGCAGTATTTT. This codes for CASSREGGRTDTQYF.

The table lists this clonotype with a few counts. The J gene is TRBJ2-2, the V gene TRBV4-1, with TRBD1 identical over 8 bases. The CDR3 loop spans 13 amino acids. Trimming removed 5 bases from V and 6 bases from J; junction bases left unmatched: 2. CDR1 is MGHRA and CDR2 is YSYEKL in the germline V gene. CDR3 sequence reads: CASSGQGPGELFF. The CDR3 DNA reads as TGCGCCAGCAGCGGACAGGGCCCCGGGGAGCTGTTTTTT.

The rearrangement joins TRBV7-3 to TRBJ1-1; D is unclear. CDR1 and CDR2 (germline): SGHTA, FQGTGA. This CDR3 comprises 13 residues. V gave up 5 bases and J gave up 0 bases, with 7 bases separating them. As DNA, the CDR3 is TGTGCCAGCAGCGCGGAAGTGAACACTGAAGCTTTCTTT. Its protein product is CASSAEVNTEAFF.

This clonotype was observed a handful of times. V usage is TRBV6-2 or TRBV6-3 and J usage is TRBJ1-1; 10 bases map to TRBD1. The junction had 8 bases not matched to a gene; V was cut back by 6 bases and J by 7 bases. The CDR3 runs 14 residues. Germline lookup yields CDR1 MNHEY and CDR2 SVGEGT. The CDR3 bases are TGTGCCAGCAGCGCGACAGGGGGCAAAGGTGAAGCTTTCTTT. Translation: CASSATGGKGEAFF.

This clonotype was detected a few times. CDR3 DNA sequence: TGCAGTGCGCCACAGGGGAGTTTAGGCAATCAGCCCCAGCATTTT. The encoded protein is CSAPQGSLGNQPQHF. The V call is TRBV20-1, the J call TRBJ1-5, with 7 nucleotides matching TRBD1. The CDR3 runs to 15 residues. The germline CDR1 and CDR2 sequences are DFQATT and SNEGSKA (reference sequence). V was clipped by 6 bases and J by 2 bases; unmatched bases: 10.

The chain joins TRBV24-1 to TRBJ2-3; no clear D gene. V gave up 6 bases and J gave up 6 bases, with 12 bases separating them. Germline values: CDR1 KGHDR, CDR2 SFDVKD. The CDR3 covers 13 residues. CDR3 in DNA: TGTGCCACCAGTCGCGGTGTTGAGGATACGCAGTATTTT. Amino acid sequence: CATSRGVEDTQYF.

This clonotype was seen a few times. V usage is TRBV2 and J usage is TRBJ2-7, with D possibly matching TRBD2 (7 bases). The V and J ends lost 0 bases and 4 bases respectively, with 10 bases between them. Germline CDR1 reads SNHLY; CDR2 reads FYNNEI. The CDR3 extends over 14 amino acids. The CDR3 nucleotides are TGTGCCAGCAGTGAAGCGGCGGGGGCATACGAGCAGTACGTC. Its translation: CASSEAAGAYEQYV.

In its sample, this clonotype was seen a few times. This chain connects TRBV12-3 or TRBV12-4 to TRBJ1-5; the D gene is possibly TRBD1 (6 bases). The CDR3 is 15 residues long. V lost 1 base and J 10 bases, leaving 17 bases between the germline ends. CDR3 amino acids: CASSLVIGGPAPQHF. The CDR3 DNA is TGTGCCAGCAGTTTAGTCATTGGGGGGCCAGCTCCCCAGCATTTT.

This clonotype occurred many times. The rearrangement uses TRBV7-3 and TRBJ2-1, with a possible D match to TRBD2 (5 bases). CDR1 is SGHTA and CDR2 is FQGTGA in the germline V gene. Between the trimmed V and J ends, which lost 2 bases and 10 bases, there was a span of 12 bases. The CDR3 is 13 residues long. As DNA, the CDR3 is TGTGCCAGCAGCTTACGGGGTTCGGGAGAGCAGTTCTTC. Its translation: CASSLRGSGEQFF.

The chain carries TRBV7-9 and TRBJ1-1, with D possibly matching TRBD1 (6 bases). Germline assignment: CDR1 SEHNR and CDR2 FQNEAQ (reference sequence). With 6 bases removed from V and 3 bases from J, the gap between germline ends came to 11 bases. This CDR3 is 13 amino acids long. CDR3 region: CASRHRVDTEAFF. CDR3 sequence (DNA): TGTGCCAGCAGGCACAGGGTGGACACTGAAGCTTTCTTT. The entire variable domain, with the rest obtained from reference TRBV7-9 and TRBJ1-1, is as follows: DTGVSQNPRHKITKRGQNVTFRCDPISEHNRLYWYRQTLGQGPEFLTYFQNEAQLEKSRLLSDRFSAERPKGSFSTLEIQRTEQGDSAMYLCASRHRVDTEAFFGQGTRLTVV.

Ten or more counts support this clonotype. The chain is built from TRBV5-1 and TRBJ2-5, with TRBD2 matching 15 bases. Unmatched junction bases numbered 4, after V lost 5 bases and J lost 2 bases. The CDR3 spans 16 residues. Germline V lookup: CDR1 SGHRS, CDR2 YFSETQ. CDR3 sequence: CASRTGLAGGQETQYF. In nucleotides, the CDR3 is TGCGCCAGCAGGACCGGACTAGCGGGGGGGCAAGAGACCCAGTACTTC.

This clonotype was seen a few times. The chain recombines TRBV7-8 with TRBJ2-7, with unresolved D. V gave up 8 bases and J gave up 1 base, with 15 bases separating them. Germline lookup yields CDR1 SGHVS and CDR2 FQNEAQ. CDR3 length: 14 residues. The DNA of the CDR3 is TGTGCCAGCGTTGGACGCCCTTCATCCTACGAGCAGTACTTC. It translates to CASVGRPSSYEQYF. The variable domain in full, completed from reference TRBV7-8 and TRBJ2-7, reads GAGVSQSPRYKVAKRGQDVALRCDPISGHVSLFWYQQALGQGPEFLTYFQNEAQLDKSGLPSDRFFAERPEGSVSTLKIQRTQQEDSAVYLCASVGRPSSYEQYFGPGTRLTVT.